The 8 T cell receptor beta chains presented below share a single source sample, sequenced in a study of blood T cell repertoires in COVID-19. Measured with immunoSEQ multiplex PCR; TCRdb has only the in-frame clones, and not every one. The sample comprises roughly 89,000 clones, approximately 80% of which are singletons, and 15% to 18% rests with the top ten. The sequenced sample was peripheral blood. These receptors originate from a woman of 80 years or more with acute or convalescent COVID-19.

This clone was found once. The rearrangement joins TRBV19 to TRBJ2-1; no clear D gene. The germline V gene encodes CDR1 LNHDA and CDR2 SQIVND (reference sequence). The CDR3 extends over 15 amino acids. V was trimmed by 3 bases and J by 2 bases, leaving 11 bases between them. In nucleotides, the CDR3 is TGTGCCAGTAGTATGTTTGGCTCAGCCTACAATGAGCAGTTCTTC. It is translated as CASSMFGSAYNEQFF.

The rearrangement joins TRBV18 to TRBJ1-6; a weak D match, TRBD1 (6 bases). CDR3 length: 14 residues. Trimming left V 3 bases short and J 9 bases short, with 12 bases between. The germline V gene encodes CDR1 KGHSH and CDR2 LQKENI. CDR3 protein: CASSPNQGPSPLHF. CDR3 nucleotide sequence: TGTGCCAGCTCACCCAACCAGGGGCCTTCACCCCTCCACTTT.

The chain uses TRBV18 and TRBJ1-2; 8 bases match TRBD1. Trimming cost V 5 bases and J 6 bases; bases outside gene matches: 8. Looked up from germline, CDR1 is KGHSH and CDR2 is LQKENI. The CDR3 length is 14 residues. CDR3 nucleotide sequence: TGTGCCAGCTCAAGGGGGGACAGGTCTGATGGCTACACCTTC. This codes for CASSRGDRSDGYTF.

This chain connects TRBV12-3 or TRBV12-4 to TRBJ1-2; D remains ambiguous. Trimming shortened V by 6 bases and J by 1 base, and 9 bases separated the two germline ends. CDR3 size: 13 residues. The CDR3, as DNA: TGTGCCAGCAGCCCCACGGGTAACTATGGCTACACCTTC. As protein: CASSPTGNYGYTF.

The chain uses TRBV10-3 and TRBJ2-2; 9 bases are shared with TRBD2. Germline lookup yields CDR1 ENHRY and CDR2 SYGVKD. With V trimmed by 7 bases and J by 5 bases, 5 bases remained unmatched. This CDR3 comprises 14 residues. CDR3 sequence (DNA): TGTGCCATCAAGACTAGCGGCGGGACCGGGGAGCTGTTTTTT. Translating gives CAIKTSGGTGELFF.

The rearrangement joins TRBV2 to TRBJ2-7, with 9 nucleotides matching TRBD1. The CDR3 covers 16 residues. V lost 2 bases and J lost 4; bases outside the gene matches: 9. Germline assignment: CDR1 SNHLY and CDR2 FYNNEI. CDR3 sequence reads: CASSETTGQGKYEQYF. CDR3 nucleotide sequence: TGTGCCAGCAGTGAAACCACGGGACAGGGAAAATACGAGCAGTACTTC.

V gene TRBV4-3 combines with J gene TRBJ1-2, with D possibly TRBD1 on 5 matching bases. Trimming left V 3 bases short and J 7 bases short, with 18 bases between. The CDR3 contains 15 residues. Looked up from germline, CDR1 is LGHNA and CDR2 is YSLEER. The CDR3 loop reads CASSQSARAESGYTF. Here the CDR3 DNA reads TGCGCCAGCAGCCAGAGTGCCAGGGCCGAGTCTGGCTACACCTTC.

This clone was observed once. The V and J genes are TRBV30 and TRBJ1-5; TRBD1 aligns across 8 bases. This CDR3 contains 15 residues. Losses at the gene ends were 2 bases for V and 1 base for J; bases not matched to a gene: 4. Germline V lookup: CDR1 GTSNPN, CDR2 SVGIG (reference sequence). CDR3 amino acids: CAWSPGDRSNQPQHF. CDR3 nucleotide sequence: TGTGCCTGGAGTCCAGGGGACAGGAGCAATCAGCCCCAGCATTTT.